The rows below give T cell receptor beta chains drawn from one sample of a study of CD8 T cells in ankylosing spondylitis. One entry per CDR3 protein results from TCRdb running MiXCR on the 5' RACE reads. The sample consists of approximately 240,000 distinct CDR3 sequences, more than 20% of them appearing once. Sample: blood, either unsorted or a sorted T cell fraction (not recorded which). These receptors were taken from a male donor with ankylosing spondylitis or in good health (not recorded which). The CDR3 runs from the conserved cysteine through the conserved F or W. Fields, in order: V gene, CDR3 protein.

V: TRBV27
CDR3: CANSSTSDTIYF

V: TRBV20-1
CDR3: CSARYGPTPGDTQYF

V: TRBV20-1
CDR3: CSADRVSYEQYF

V: TRBV5-5
CDR3: CASSRDRGWGGNEQFF

V: TRBV24-1
CDR3: CATSDYADTQYF

V: TRBV10-3
CDR3: CATRSGPGFHEQFF

V: TRBV29-1
CDR3: CSVGETGELFF

V: TRBV11-2
CDR3: CASSPDDREQFF

V: TRBV4-1
CDR3: CASSQDSLGQTNTEAFF

V: TRBV6-1
CDR3: CASSRDSKGEQYF

V: TRBV10-1
CDR3: CASSEDTASTDTQYF

V: TRBV10-3
CDR3: CAISERARGEHYGYTF

V: TRBV20-1
CDR3: CSASEAGTGISYEQYF

V: TRBV7-2
CDR3: CASSLIAGAKNIQYF

V: TRBV20-1
CDR3: CSARVLAGTSNTGELFF

V: TRBV28
CDR3: CASRAGQIRITDTQYF

V: TRBV7-3
CDR3: CASSFLGTREQFF

V: TRBV20-1
CDR3: CSARRMLGAHNEQFF

V: TRBV28
CDR3: CASSRQGIWEQYF

V: TRBV5-1
CDR3: CASSFEGFSYEQYF

V: TRBV25-1
CDR3: CASSGGTGVTEAFF

V: TRBV12-3/TRBV12-4
CDR3: CAISQGSSKQYF